This TCR beta chain emerged from a study of shared clonotypes between healthy human individuals (dated by TCRdb to 2019 to 2021). With regard to the full study: A few men and two women, aged 18 to 49 years, made up the cohort. To estimate repertoire size and how much clonotypes are shared between individuals, the study performed deep sequencing of blood TCR repertoires from about 5 healthy adults. To increase sequencing depth and limit assay-specific biases, TCR repertoire library preparation and sequencing were carried out by different laboratories using diverse techniques. Leukapheresis yielded between about 0.85 and 10 billion PBMCs per donor.

Donors were healthy HIV-negative adults with no recently reported acute infections or vaccinations. Every donor was a Caucasian adult living in Nashville, Tennessee, USA. For unsorted samples, about 90 million PBMCs were counted, and genomic DNA was extracted using the QIAamp DNA Blood Mini kit. Blood was collected by leukapheresis, and PBMCs were isolated by Ficoll-Histopaque density gradient centrifugation and then cryopreserved in liquid nitrogen vapor phase. The investigation overall reported the following: Because the study included only a small number of donors, the genetic and exposure-history diversity represented was limited. Only blood was sampled, and tissue TCR repertoires likely differ from those in blood. Based on pairwise subsampling, the degree of clonotype sharing among donors was expected to be affected by sequencing depth.

Comments on this clone: Its antigen target is currently unknown. Base qualities are missing; no much larger clone stands one base away.

Relative to germline, V is 3 bases shorter and J is 1 base shorter, with 6 bases between their ends. CDR1 and CDR2, per the germline V gene, are SGHTA and FQGTGA. Including cysteine and phenylalanine, the CDR3 has 13 amino acids. The DNA shown is the 39-base CDR3, in frame from base 1. Using the deep immunoSEQ assay, multiplex PCR amplified TCR CDR3 regions from genomic DNA. Genomic DNA extracted from each cell subset was distributed evenly over all wells of several immunoSEQ 96-well plates, and each plate served as one replicate. Each replicate PCR for unsorted PBMC received about 0.3 ug genomic DNA, equal to tens of thousands of T cell genomes. Ten immunoSEQ deep assay plates were used to sequence the unsorted PBMC genomic DNA. The purified libraries were quantified using a Qubit 3.0 fluorometer, sized with a Bioanalyzer 2100, and then quantified again using the KAPA Library Quantification kit. Every immunoSEQ 96-well plate was sequenced on a separate single-read 150-cycle Illumina NextSeq 550 flow cell. Per the original workflow: Because the immunoSEQ output held only junctional sequences and lacked quality scores, the filtering could not match the filtering applied to full-length reads. Sequences were annotated with PyIR, a Python wrapper for IgBLAST v1.9, and V/J genes and CDR3 were assigned using IMGT germline references. Reads were removed for weak V/J assignments (E-value above 1e-6), missing CDR3, stop codons, out-of-frame junctions, or ambiguous translated residues. V3J clonotypes were defined as sequences sharing an identical inferred V gene, J gene, and CDR3 amino acid sequence. To compute the percentage overlap between repertoires, the number of shared unique clonotypes was divided by the size of the smaller repertoire. Richness of each repertoire was evaluated using RTK rarefaction, the Chao1 estimator, and Recon v2.1 estimates of unobserved clonotypes. TCRdb's version of the immuneACCESS table is confined to in-frame rearrangements and falls short of the full clone set. An unresolved V gene accounts for under half of the shortfall where checked; the remainder is of unknown origin. That table supplies the V and J calls and clone size; D and trimming were determined from the DNA. A total of more than 450,000 clones appear in this sample, roughly 78% of them only once. Together, the top ten hold 10% to 15% of the sample.

The specimen was PBMCs. The sequence joins TRBV7-3 to TRBJ1-1; the D gene remains uncertain. This TCR derives from a woman aged 40-49 years in good health. Some clones in this sample may be carry-over from other donors' samples. The CDR3 protein: CASSFWQNTEAFF. At the DNA level, the sequence is TGTGCCAGCAGCTTCTGGCAGAACACTGAAGCTTTCTTT.